This T cell receptor (beta chain) derives from a study of cytomegalovirus exposure and HLA in healthy donors. Study outcomes and limitations: A later analysis revealed that TCR association rates differed between HLA loci, peaking at DRB1 and bottoming out at HLA-C.

V was shortened by 7 bases and J by 5 bases, with 8 bases between the two germline ends. Germline assignment: CDR1 LNHDA and CDR2 SQIVND (reference sequence). CDR3 length: 11 amino acids. The PCR had 60 Vbeta and 13 Jbeta primers. The protocol was immunoSEQ multiplex PCR, while the TCRdb copy is restricted to in-frame clones and leaves out a portion. The table shows fewer than 130,000 clones, with 65% to 80% occurring only once. To note about this clone: The antigen remains unidentified.

The sample was PBMCs. The V and J genes are TRBV19 and TRBJ2-5, with TRBD2 as a possible D gene (6 bases). The sequence was collected from a woman aged 60-70 years in good health and CMV-seropositive. CDR3 sequence (DNA): TGTGCCAGTACCCGGGGGGAGACCCAGTACTTC. It translates to CASTRGETQYF.